A selection of T cell receptor beta chains follows, all from one sample in a study of cytomegalovirus exposure and HLA in healthy donors. Using immunoSEQ multiplex PCR, the repertoire was profiled, and TCRdb retains in-frame clones only, with some absent. The sample includes under 150,000 clones, approximately 82% of them seen just once. The sample consisted of PBMCs. The receptors originated from a boy aged 2 to 10 in good health and CMV-seronegative. The CDR3 runs from the conserved cysteine through the conserved F or W. Fields, in order: D gene, clone size, V gene, J gene, CDR3 protein, CDR3 DNA. D genes are given only for firm matches. The size of a clone is reported for some rows only, either as once, few or many, or as a class for expanded clones.

.	.	TRBV6-1	TRBJ1-1	CASKKTGTNTEAFF	TGTGCCAGCAAGAAAACAGGGACGAACACTGAAGCTTTCTTT
TRBD2	once	TRBV10-3	TRBJ2-2	CAISDRGGALSGELFF	TGTGCCATCAGTGATCGGGGGGGAGCCCTTTCCGGGGAGCTGTTTTTT
TRBD1	.	TRBV27	TRBJ1-2	CASSMTGSDYGYTF	TGTGCCAGCAGCATGACAGGGAGCGACTATGGCTACACCTTC
.	.	TRBV30	TRBJ1-1	CAWQGMNTEAFF	TGTGCCTGGCAGGGTATGAACACTGAAGCTTTCTTT
TRBD2	few	TRBV5-1	TRBJ2-1	CASSFGTSGGDEQFF	TGCGCCAGCAGCTTCGGGACTAGCGGGGGAGATGAGCAGTTCTTC
.	.	TRBV11-2	TRBJ2-5	CASSLGAGPQETQYF	TGTGCCAGCAGCTTAGGGGCGGGCCCACAAGAGACCCAGTACTTC
TRBD1	.	TRBV14	TRBJ1-1	CASSQERRTGGKTEAFF	TGTGCCAGCAGCCAAGAGAGGAGGACAGGGGGGAAAACTGAAGCTTTCTTT
.	.	TRBV9	TRBJ2-2	CASSVAASANTGELFF	TGTGCCAGCAGCGTAGCGGCTAGTGCGAACACCGGGGAGCTGTTTTTT
.	few	TRBV10-1	TRBJ2-3	CASSHDRIPSRGTQYF	TGCGCCAGCAGCCACGACAGAATCCCCTCGCGGGGTACGCAGTATTTT
.	.	TRBV4-1	TRBJ1-2	CASSPEVGEQAFYGYTF	TGCGCCAGCAGCCCCGAGGTGGGAGAGCAGGCTTTCTATGGCTACACCTTC
.	.	TRBV4-2	TRBJ1-5	CASSRQETSNQPQHF	TGTGCCAGCAGCCGACAGGAAACTAGCAATCAGCCCCAGCATTTT
.	.	TRBV7-9	TRBJ1-4	CASSLNKGYAGTDEKLFF	TGTGCCAGCAGCTTGAATAAAGGCTACGCGGGAACGGATGAAAAACTGTTTTTT
.	.	TRBV7-9	TRBJ2-1	CASSPPKRGNEQFF	TGTGCCAGCAGCCCTCCCAAAAGGGGCAATGAGCAGTTCTTC
TRBD2	.	TRBV5-1	TRBJ2-5	CASSRGGVETQYF	TGCGCCAGCAGCCGGGGGGGGGTTGAGACCCAGTACTTC
.	few	TRBV4-3	TRBJ1-1	CASSQSRVNTEAFF	TGCGCCAGCAGCCAGAGCAGGGTGAACACTGAAGCTTTCTTT
TRBD1	.	TRBV30	TRBJ2-2	CAWSVRDRGLFGELFF	TGTGCCTGGAGTGTACGAGACAGGGGGCTGTTCGGGGAGCTGTTTTTT
.	.	TRBV14	TRBJ2-5	CASSQGPDSIQETQYF	TGTGCCAGCAGCCAAGGGCCGGACAGTATACAAGAGACCCAGTACTTC
.	.	TRBV9	TRBJ1-4	CASSRSGVGEKLFF	TGTGCCAGCAGCCGATCAGGGGTGGGTGAAAAACTGTTTTTT
.	.	TRBV18	TRBJ1-2	CASSPSDIGANYGYTF	TGTGCCAGCTCACCCTCTGACATAGGGGCCAACTATGGCTACACCTTC
.	.	TRBV19	TRBJ2-1	CASSLPGGFNEQFF	TGTGCCAGTAGTCTTCCCGGGGGATTCAATGAGCAGTTCTTC
TRBD1	.	TRBV6-4	TRBJ1-1	CASSTGADTEAFF	TGTGCCAGCAGTACAGGGGCGGACACTGAAGCTTTCTTT
.	.	TRBV9	TRBJ2-2	CASSGLDGKNTGELFF	TGTGCCAGCAGCGGCCTCGACGGGAAGAACACCGGGGAGCTGTTTTTT
TRBD1	.	TRBV7-9	TRBJ1-2	CASGSGQGATNGYTF	TGTGCCAGCGGGTCGGGACAGGGGGCGACGAATGGCTACACCTTC
.	.	TRBV25-1	TRBJ1-2	CASSEAGNGYTF	TGTGCCAGCAGTGAAGCAGGGAATGGCTACACCTTC
.	.	TRBV6-4	TRBJ2-1	CASSDSGGAYNEQFF	TGTGCCAGCAGTGACTCGGGGGGAGCTTACAATGAGCAGTTCTTC
TRBD2	.	TRBV19	TRBJ2-3	CASSIGVGGDSTDTQYF	TGTGCCAGTAGTATAGGGGTGGGGGGGGATAGCACAGATACGCAGTATTTT
.	.	TRBV30	TRBJ2-1	CAWSGGGKSLEQFF	TGTGCCTGGAGTGGGGGCGGGAAGAGTCTTGAGCAGTTCTTC
TRBD1	.	TRBV30	TRBJ2-6	CARRDRGSGANVLTF	TGTGCCCGCCGGGACAGGGGCTCTGGGGCCAACGTCCTGACTTTC
TRBD1	.	TRBV5-6	TRBJ1-2	CASSSGTGGNGYTF	TGTGCCAGCAGCTCCGGGACAGGGGGTAATGGCTACACCTTC
.	.	TRBV7-9	TRBJ1-1	CASSPGGEAFF	TGTGCCAGCAGCCCAGGAGGTGAAGCTTTCTTT
TRBD1	.	TRBV29-1	TRBJ1-4	CSVHRGGEKLFF	TGCAGCGTGCACAGGGGTGGGGAAAAACTGTTTTTT
TRBD2	.	TRBV11-3	TRBJ2-1	CASSLDGGDYNEQFF	TGTGCCAGCAGCTTAGACGGGGGGGACTACAATGAGCAGTTCTTC
TRBD1	few	TRBV30	TRBJ1-1	CAWSDRDRVGTEAFF	TGTGCCTGGAGTGACCGGGACAGGGTTGGCACTGAAGCTTTCTTT
.	once	TRBV6-4	TRBJ2-1	CASSASGGGPNEQFF	TGTGCCAGCAGTGCCTCAGGGGGAGGGCCAAATGAGCAGTTCTTC
TRBD1	.	TRBV4-3	TRBJ2-1	CASSQDLGQGANEQFF	TGCGCCAGCAGCCAAGACCTGGGACAGGGGGCAAATGAGCAGTTCTTC
TRBD1	.	TRBV19	TRBJ1-2	CASRTGTGGYGYTF	TGTGCTAGTAGGACCGGGACAGGGGGCTATGGCTACACCTTC
TRBD1	once	TRBV7-6	TRBJ1-5	CASSPGTGGRSNQPQHF	TGTGCCAGCAGCCCCGGGACAGGGGGAAGGAGCAATCAGCCCCAGCATTTT
TRBD1	.	TRBV6-5	TRBJ1-2	CATTRGPVGYTF	TGTGCCACGACCAGGGGGCCTGTTGGCTACACCTTC
.	.	TRBV11-3	TRBJ2-1	CASSLGAGSSYNEQFF	TGTGCCAGCAGCTTAGGGGCGGGGAGCTCCTACAATGAGCAGTTCTTC
.	.	TRBV7-2	TRBJ2-6	CASSLLGGAGANVLTF	TGTGCCAGCAGCTTATTAGGGGGGGCTGGGGCCAACGTCCTGACTTTC
TRBD1	.	TRBV6-1	TRBJ1-2	CASRGGQGANYGYTF	TGTGCCAGCAGGGGGGGACAGGGGGCAAACTATGGCTACACCTTC
TRBD1	few	TRBV4-3	TRBJ2-7	CASSQDRDRGHEQYF	TGCGCCAGCAGCCAGGACCGGGACAGGGGCCACGAGCAGTACTTC
.	.	TRBV6-1	TRBJ1-1	CASSRRDKGTEAFF	TGTGCCAGCAGCCGCCGGGACAAAGGCACTGAAGCTTTCTTT
.	.	TRBV5-4	TRBJ1-1	CASSPGRLGAFF	TGTGCCAGCAGCCCCGGGAGGCTCGGAGCTTTCTTT
TRBD1	once	TRBV5-1	TRBJ1-2	CASSSTQGGGYGYTF	TGCGCCAGCAGCTCCACTCAGGGGGGCGGCTATGGCTACACCTTC
.	few	TRBV27	TRBJ1-2	CASSLGGEPNYGYTF	TGTGCCAGCAGTCTAGGGGGTGAGCCAAACTATGGCTACACCTTC
.	.	TRBV7-6	TRBJ1-5	CASSLDDRILRGNQPQHF	TGTGCCAGCAGTTTAGACGACAGAATCCTAAGGGGAAATCAGCCCCAGCATTTT
.	.	TRBV4-3	TRBJ1-2	CASSQVGTTAYYGYTF	TGCGCCAGCAGCCAAGTGGGGACAACGGCTTACTATGGCTACACCTTC
.	.	TRBV2	TRBJ1-5	CASSEEWGRNQPQHF	TGTGCCAGCAGTGAAGAATGGGGGCGAAATCAGCCCCAGCATTTT
TRBD1	.	TRBV27	TRBJ1-5	CASSRDRVLSPQHF	TGTGCCAGCAGTCGGGACAGGGTCCTCTCGCCCCAGCATTTT
TRBD1	.	TRBV28	TRBJ2-3	CASSLRPGTGTADTQYF	TGTGCCAGCAGTTTACGTCCCGGGACAGGGACGGCAGATACGCAGTATTTT
.	.	TRBV6-4	TRBJ1-2	CASSDRIGAYGYTF	TGTGCCAGCAGTGACAGAATTGGGGCCTATGGCTACACCTTC
TRBD1	.	TRBV27	TRBJ1-5	CASSLSAGDRDQPQHF	TGTGCCAGCAGTTTATCGGCCGGGGACAGGGATCAGCCCCAGCATTTT
.	.	TRBV27	TRBJ1-2	CASSLGRVGYGYTF	TGTGCCAGCAGTTTAGGGAGGGTGGGCTATGGCTACACCTTC